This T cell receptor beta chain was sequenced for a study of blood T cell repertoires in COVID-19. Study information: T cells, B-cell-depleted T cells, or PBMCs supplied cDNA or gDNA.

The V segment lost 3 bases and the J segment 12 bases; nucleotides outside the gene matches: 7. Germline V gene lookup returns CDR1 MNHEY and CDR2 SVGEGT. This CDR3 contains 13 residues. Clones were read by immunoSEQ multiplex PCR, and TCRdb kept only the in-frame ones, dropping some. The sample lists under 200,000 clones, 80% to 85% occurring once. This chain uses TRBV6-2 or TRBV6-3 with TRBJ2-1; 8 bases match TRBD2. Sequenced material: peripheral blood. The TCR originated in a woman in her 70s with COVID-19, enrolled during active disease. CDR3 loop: CASSYSASGSQFF. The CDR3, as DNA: TGTGCCAGCAGTTATTCGGCTAGCGGGTCGCAGTTCTTC.